This T cell receptor beta chain was identified in a study of vaccination effects on CD4 cells after COVID-19. Study summary: Either the BNT162b2 or mRNA-1273 vaccine was given to participants in two doses.

Remarks on this clone: Antigen specificity is unknown.

This CDR3 spans 11 amino acids. The germline V gene has CDR1 MDHEN and CDR2 SYDVKM. V shed 6 bases and J shed 7 bases, with 7 bases lying between them. Antigen-specific CD4+ T cell clonotypes were called by their expansion after viral peptide-pool culture in ViraFEST. Investigators separated out CD4+ T cells once 9 to 11 days of culture had passed. None of the vaccinated had previously contracted SARS-CoV-2, and their nucleocapsid antibodies tested negative. Some 2 million PBMC were placed in each well, which was supplemented with roughly 9.1 IU/ml IL-2 and around 9.4 ug/ml peptides. Findings and caveats of the study: Infection- and vaccine-induced clones contracted markedly late after vaccination.

Assay used: immunoSEQ multiplex PCR; TCRdb lists only in-frame clones, some missing. This sample has under 70,000 clones, with around 75% found just once. The source of this sequence is a human donor who received a COVID-19 vaccine. The V gene is TRBV28, the J gene TRBJ2-1; unclear D gene. The source was CD4+ T cells from PBMCs cultured with HCoV-OC43 spike peptides, collected before COVID-19 vaccination. The subset here: HCoV-OC43 spike overlapping peptide pool stimulation. CDR3 amino acids: CASRVGNEQFF. In DNA form, the CDR3 reads TGTGCCAGCAGGGTTGGGAATGAGCAGTTCTTC.